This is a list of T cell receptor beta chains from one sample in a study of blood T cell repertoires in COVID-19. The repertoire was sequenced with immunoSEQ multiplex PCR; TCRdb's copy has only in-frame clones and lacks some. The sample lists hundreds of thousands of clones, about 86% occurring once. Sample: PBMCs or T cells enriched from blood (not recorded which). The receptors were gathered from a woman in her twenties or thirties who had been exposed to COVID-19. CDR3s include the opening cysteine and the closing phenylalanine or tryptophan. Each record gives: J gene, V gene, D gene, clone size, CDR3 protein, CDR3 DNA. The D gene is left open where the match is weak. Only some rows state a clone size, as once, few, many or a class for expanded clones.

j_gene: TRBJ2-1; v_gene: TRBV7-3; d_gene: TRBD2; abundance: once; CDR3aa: CASSLIAGAGYNEQFF; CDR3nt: TGTGCCAGCAGCTTAATAGCGGGGGCCGGTTACAATGAGCAGTTCTTC
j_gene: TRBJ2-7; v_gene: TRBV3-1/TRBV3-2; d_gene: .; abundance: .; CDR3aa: CASSLRGGSRGSYEQYF; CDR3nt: TGTGCCAGCAGCCTTAGGGGGGGCTCGAGGGGAAGCTACGAGCAGTACTTC
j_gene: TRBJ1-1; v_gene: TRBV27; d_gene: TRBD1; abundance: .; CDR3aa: CASRAPGQVLEAFF; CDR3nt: TGTGCCAGCAGGGCCCCCGGACAGGTACTTGAAGCTTTCTTT
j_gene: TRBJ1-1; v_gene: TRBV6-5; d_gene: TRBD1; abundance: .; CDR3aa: CASRTGDSTEAFF; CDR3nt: TGTGCCAGCAGAACAGGGGATAGCACTGAAGCTTTCTTT
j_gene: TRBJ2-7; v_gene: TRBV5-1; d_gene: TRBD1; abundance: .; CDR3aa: CASCVTGGVPLYEQYF; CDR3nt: TGCGCCAGCTGCGTTACAGGGGGCGTTCCTCTCTACGAGCAGTACTTC
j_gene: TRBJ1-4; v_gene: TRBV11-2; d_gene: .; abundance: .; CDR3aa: CASSLGTAGLGANEKLFF; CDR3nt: TGTGCCAGCAGCTTAGGTACGGCAGGTCTCGGTGCTAATGAAAAACTGTTTTTT
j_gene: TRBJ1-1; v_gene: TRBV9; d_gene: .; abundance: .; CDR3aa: CASSVVSDTEAFF; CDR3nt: TGTGCCAGCAGCGTAGTATCGGACACTGAAGCTTTCTTT
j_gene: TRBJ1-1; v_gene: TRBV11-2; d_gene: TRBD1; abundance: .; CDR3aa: CASSSTRGPDTEAFF; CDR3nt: TGTGCCAGCAGCTCTACCAGGGGGCCGGACACTGAAGCTTTCTTT
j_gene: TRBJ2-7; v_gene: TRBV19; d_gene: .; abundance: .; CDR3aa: CASSQRGGVKLYEQYF; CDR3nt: TGTGCCAGTAGCCAACGAGGGGGAGTGAAGCTTTACGAGCAGTACTTC
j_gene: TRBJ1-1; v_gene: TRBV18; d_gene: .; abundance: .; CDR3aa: CASSHSVGGNTEAFF; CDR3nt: TGTGCCAGCTCACACTCCGTGGGGGGAAACACTGAAGCTTTCTTT
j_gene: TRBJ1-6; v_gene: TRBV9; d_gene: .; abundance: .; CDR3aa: CASSVGGPPLHF; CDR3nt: TGTGCCAGCAGCGTAGGAGGGCCACCCCTCCACTTT
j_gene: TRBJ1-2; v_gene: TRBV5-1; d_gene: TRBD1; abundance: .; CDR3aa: CASSAGDRENYGYTF; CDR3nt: TGCGCCAGCAGCGCTGGGGACAGAGAGAACTATGGCTACACCTTC
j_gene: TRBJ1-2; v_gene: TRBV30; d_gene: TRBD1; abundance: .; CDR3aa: CAWTAGTGRNGYTF; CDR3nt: TGTGCCTGGACCGCCGGGACAGGGCGAAATGGCTACACCTTC
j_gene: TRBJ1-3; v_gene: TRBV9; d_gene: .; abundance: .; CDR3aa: CASSVNPTGNSGNTIYF; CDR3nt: TGTGCCAGCAGCGTAAACCCTACAGGAAACTCTGGAAACACCATATATTTT
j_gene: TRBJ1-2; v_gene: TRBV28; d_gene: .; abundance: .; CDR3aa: CASSFPQGIYGYTF; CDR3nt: TGTGCCAGCAGTTTCCCTCAGGGAATCTATGGCTACACCTTC
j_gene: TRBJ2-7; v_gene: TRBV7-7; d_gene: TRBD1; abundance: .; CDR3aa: CASSPGDRAFYEQYF; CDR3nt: TGTGCTAGCAGCCCCGGGGACAGGGCCTTCTACGAGCAGTACTTC
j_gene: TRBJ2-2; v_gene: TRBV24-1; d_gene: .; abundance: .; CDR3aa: CATSDPTGELFF; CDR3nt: TGTGCCACCAGTGACCCAACCGGGGAGCTGTTTTTT
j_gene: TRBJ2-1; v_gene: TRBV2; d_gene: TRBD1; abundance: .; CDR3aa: CASNRGSSYNEQFF; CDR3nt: TGTGCCAGCAACAGGGGCAGCTCCTACAATGAGCAGTTCTTC
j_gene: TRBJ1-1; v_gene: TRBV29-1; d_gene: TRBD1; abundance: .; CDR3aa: CSATGQSNTEAFF; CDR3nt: TGCAGCGCCACGGGACAGAGTAACACTGAAGCTTTCTTT
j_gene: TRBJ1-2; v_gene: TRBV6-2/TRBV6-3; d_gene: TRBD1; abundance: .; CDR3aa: CASSPGQGRPYTF; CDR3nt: TGTGCCAGCAGCCCGGGACAGGGCCGACCCTACACCTTC
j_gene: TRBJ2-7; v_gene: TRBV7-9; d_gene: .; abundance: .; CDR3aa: CASSLVGDSNYEQYF; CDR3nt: TGTGCCAGCAGCTTAGTAGGTGACAGCAACTACGAGCAGTACTTC
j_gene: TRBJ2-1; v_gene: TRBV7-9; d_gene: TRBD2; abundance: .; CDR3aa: CASSSRGLAGGPKEQFF; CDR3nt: TGTGCCAGCAGCTCGCGCGGACTAGCGGGGGGGCCAAAGGAGCAGTTCTTC
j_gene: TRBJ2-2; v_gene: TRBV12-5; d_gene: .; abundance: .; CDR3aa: CASRSGGNTGELFF; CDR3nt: TGTGCTAGTCGCTCCGGTGGGAACACCGGGGAGCTGTTTTTT
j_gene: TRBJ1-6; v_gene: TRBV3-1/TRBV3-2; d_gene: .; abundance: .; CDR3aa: CASSQGVGGYNSPLHF; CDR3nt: TGTGCCAGCAGCCAAGGGGTAGGCGGATATAACTCACCCCTCCACTTT
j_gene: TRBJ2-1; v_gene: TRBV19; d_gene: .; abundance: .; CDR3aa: CASSILYRPPGEQFF; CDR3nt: TGTGCCAGTAGTATCCTATATCGGCCTCCGGGGGAGCAGTTCTTC
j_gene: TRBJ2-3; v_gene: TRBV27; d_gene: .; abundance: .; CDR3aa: CASSWGLSKLPDTQYF; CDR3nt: TGTGCCAGCAGTTGGGGACTTTCCAAACTACCGGATACGCAGTATTTT
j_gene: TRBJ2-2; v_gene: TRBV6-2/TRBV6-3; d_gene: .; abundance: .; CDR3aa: CASSSGGAFNTGELFF; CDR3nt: TGTGCCAGCAGTTCAGGAGGAGCGTTTAACACCGGGGAGCTGTTTTTT
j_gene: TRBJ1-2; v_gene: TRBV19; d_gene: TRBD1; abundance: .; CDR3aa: CASSLIGTGAPYGYTF; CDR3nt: TGTGCCAGTAGTCTCATCGGGACAGGGGCCCCCTATGGCTACACCTTC
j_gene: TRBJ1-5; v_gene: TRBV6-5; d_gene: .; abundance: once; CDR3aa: CASRGGVGQPQHF; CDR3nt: TGTGCCAGCAGGGGGGGGGTCGGTCAGCCCCAGCATTTT
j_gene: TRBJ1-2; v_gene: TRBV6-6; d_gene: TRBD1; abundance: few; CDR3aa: CASSPTRDRGSSYGYTF; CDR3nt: TGTGCCAGCAGTCCTACCCGGGACAGGGGATCTTCCTATGGCTACACCTTC
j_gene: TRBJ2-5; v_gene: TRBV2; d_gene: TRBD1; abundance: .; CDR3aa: CASKIYGQGPETQYF; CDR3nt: TGTGCCAGCAAGATTTATGGACAGGGACCAGAGACCCAGTACTTC
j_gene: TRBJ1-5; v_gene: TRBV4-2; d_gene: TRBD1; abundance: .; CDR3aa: CASSQVSFGTGVGNQPQHF; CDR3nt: TGTGCCAGCAGCCAAGTTTCGTTCGGGACAGGGGTGGGAAATCAGCCCCAGCATTTT
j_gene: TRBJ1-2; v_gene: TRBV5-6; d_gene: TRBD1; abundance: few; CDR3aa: CASSPNPGQAYGYTF; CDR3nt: TGTGCCAGCAGCCCGAACCCCGGACAGGCCTATGGCTACACCTTC
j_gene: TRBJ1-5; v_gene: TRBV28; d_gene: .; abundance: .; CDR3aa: CASSRGASNQPQHF; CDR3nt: TGTGCCAGCAGCCGGGGGGCGAGCAATCAGCCCCAGCATTTT
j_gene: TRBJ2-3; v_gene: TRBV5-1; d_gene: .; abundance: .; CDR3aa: CASSLVAGRSTDTQYF; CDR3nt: TGCGCCAGCAGCTTGGTCGCAGGCCGTAGCACAGATACGCAGTATTTT
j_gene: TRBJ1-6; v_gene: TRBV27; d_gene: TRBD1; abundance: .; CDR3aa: CASSPDRGQSYNSPLHF; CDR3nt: TGTGCCAGCAGTCCAGACAGGGGGCAGTCCTATAATTCACCCCTCCACTTT
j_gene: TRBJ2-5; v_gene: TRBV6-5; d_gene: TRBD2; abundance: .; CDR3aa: CASALTSVQETQYF; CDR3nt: TGTGCCAGCGCCCTGACTAGCGTACAAGAGACCCAGTACTTC
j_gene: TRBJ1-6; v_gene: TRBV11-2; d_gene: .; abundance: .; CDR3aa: CASSLAQGDNSPLHF; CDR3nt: TGTGCCAGCAGCTTAGCACAGGGTGACAATTCACCCCTCCACTTT
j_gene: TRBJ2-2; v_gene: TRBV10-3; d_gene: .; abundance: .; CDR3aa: CATRAGQNTGELFF; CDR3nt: TGTGCTACTCGGGCGGGGCAGAACACCGGGGAGCTGTTTTTT
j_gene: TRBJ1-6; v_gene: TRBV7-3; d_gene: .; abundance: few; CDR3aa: CASSLQGNSPLHF; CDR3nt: TGTGCCAGCAGCCTGCAGGGTAATTCACCCCTCCACTTT
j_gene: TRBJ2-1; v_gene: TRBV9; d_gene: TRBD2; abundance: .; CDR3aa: CASSAQTSGAYNEQFF; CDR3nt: TGTGCCAGCAGCGCCCAGACTAGCGGGGCCTACAATGAGCAGTTCTTC
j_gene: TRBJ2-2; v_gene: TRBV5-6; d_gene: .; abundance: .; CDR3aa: CASSSYFRGPASGELFF; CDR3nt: TGTGCCAGCAGCTCCTATTTCAGGGGCCCGGCGTCCGGGGAGCTGTTTTTT
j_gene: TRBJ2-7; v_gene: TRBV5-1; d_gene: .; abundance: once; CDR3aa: CASSLGRTGGGSEQYF; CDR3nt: TGCGCCAGCAGCCTCGGAAGGACAGGTGGGGGGAGCGAGCAGTACTTC
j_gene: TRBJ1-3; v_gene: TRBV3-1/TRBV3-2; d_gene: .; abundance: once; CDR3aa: CASSRSPQGRGGNTIYF; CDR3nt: TGTGCCAGCAGCCGATCGCCCCAGGGAAGGGGTGGAAACACCATATATTTT
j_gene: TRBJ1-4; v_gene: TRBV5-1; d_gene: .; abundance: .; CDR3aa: CASSRGATNEKLFF; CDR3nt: TGCGCCAGCAGCCGGGGGGCAACTAATGAAAAACTGTTTTTT
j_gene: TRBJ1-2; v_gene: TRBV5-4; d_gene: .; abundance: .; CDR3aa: CASSLVQANYGYTF; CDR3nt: TGTGCCAGCAGCTTGGTACAGGCAAACTATGGCTACACCTTC
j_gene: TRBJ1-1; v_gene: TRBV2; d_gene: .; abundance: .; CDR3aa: CASSETETGTEAFF; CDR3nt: TGTGCCAGCAGTGAAACGGAGACGGGCACTGAAGCTTTCTTT
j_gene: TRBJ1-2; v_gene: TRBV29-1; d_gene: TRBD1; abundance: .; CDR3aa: CSVGDSYGYTF; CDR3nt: TGCAGCGTTGGGGACAGCTATGGCTACACCTTC
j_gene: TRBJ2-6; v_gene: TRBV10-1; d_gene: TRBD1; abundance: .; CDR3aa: CASSESQGAGANVLTF; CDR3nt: TGCGCCAGCAGTGAGTCCCAGGGGGCCGGGGCCAACGTCCTGACTTTC
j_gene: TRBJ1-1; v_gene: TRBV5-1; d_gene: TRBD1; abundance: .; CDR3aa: CASSLEGGRNTEAFF; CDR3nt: TGCGCCAGCAGCTTGGAAGGGGGCAGGAACACTGAAGCTTTCTTT
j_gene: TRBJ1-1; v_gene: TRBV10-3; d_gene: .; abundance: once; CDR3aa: CAISDSSNTEAFF; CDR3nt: TGTGCCATCAGTGACTCGTCGAACACTGAAGCTTTCTTT
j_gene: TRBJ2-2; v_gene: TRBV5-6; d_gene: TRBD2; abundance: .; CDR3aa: CASSLDGLAITGELFF; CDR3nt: TGTGCCAGCAGCTTGGATGGACTAGCGATCACCGGGGAGCTGTTTTTT
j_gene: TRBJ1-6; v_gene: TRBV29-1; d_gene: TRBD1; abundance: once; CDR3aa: CSVESTGRVQNSYNSPLHF; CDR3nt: TGCAGCGTTGAATCGACAGGGCGGGTACAAAACTCCTATAATTCACCCCTCCACTTT
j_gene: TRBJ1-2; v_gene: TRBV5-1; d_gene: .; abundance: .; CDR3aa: CASSLARGNSGNYGYTF; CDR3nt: TGCGCCAGCAGCTTGGCCCGAGGTAACTCGGGTAACTATGGCTACACCTTC
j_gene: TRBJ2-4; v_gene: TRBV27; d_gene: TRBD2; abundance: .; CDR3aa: CACRLAGGPGNIQYF; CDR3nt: TGTGCCTGCCGACTAGCGGGGGGGCCAGGGAACATTCAGTACTTC
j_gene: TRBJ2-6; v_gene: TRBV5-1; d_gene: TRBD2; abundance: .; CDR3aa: CASSGGTSGGAAGANVLTF; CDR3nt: TGCGCCAGCAGCGGTGGGACTAGCGGGGGGGCTGCTGGGGCCAACGTCCTGACTTTC
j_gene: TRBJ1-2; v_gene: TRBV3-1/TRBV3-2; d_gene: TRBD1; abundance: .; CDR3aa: CASSQAGTGARSHGYTF; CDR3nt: TGTGCCAGCAGCCAAGCTGGGACAGGGGCTCGTTCCCATGGCTACACCTTC
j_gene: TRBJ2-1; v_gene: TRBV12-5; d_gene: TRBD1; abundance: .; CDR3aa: CASGLVLWTGLSYNEQFF; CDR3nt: TGTGCTAGTGGTTTGGTACTCTGGACAGGTCTCTCCTACAATGAGCAGTTCTTC
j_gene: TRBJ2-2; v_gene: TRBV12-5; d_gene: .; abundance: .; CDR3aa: CASALGHLTGELFF; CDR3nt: TGTGCTAGTGCTTTGGGACATCTCACCGGGGAGCTGTTTTTT
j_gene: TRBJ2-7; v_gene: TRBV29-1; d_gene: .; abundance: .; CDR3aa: CSVVQGEQYF; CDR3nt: TGCAGCGTTGTACAGGGCGAGCAGTACTTC